The rows below give T cell receptor beta chains drawn from one sample of a study of blood T cell repertoires in COVID-19. The table came from immunoSEQ multiplex PCR; TCRdb's copy has only in-frame clones and leaves some out. The data contain 310,000 or so clones, 89% of them seen just once; the ten biggest clones take up 6.4%. Sample: peripheral blood. These receptors all come from a man aged 18 to 30 who had recovered from COVID-19. Each CDR3 is given without its conserved first and last residue. Size is stated for part of the rows, as once, few or many counts, or as a class when the clone is expanded.

V: TRBV6-2/TRBV6-3; size: NA; J: TRBJ1-2; CDR3: ASSYQVYGYT
V: TRBV5-1; size: NA; J: TRBJ1-1; CDR3: ASSRAPGQAVNTEAF
V: TRBV5-6; size: NA; J: TRBJ2-3; CDR3: ASSGRGTGGRGDTQY
V: TRBV6-2/TRBV6-3; size: NA; J: TRBJ1-6; CDR3: ASSRTGTAYNSPLH
V: TRBV2; size: NA; J: TRBJ2-3; CDR3: ASSATGLDNSDTQY
V: TRBV9; size: NA; J: TRBJ2-5; CDR3: ASSPRQGSPETQY
V: TRBV5-1; size: NA; J: TRBJ2-7; CDR3: ASSLDTAYEQY
V: TRBV15; size: once; J: TRBJ2-3; CDR3: ATRQGLTDTQY
V: TRBV10-3; size: NA; J: TRBJ2-1; CDR3: AISVAGGLYNEQF
V: TRBV7-2; size: NA; J: TRBJ1-1; CDR3: ASSPRTLPGVRVF
V: TRBV3-1/TRBV3-2; size: NA; J: TRBJ2-1; CDR3: ASSQDGPGRSYNEQF
V: TRBV18; size: NA; J: TRBJ1-1; CDR3: ASSPTGTGYTEAF
V: TRBV7-9; size: NA; J: TRBJ1-2; CDR3: ASSLSPYGYT
V: TRBV7-9; size: NA; J: TRBJ2-1; CDR3: ASSTQPGGYNEQF
V: TRBV7-9; size: NA; J: TRBJ2-3; CDR3: ASLVSTGISTDTQY
V: TRBV6-2/TRBV6-3; size: NA; J: TRBJ2-3; CDR3: ASSYPAGLRGTSTDTQY